A single sample gave rise to the 7 T cell receptor beta chains below, sequenced in a study of cytomegalovirus exposure and HLA in healthy donors. In the PCR, 60 Vbeta and 13 Jbeta primers were used. The table came from immunoSEQ multiplex PCR; TCRdb's copy has only in-frame clones and leaves some out. This listing includes 150,000 or so clones. Input material: PBMCs. These TCRs come from a woman aged 40 to 49 in good health and CMV-seropositive.

V usage is TRBV19 and J usage is TRBJ2-7, with D unresolved. Germline CDR1 reads LNHDA; CDR2 reads SQIVND (reference sequence). Between the trimmed V and J ends, which lost 2 bases and 3 bases, there was a span of 11 bases. The length of the CDR3 is 14 residues. The CDR3 reads CASSIRTSYYEQYF. Here the CDR3 DNA reads TGTGCCAGTAGTATAAGAACCTCCTACTACGAGCAGTACTTC.

The V call is TRBV5-1, the J call TRBJ2-2; the match to TRBD2 covers 10 bases. Per germline, CDR1 SGHRS and CDR2 YFSETQ. Germline trimming cut 3 bases from V and 2 bases from J; bases unmatched to any gene: 7. The CDR3 runs to 17 residues. CDR3 bases: TGCGCCAGCAGCTGGACTAGCGGAAAGTCTAACACCGGGGAGCTGTTTTTT. It specifies CASSWTSGKSNTGELFF.

This chain joins TRBV7-3 and TRBJ1-2; D remains unclear. This CDR3 region has 15 residues. V shed 5 bases and J shed 0 bases, with 13 bases lying between them. Germline V lookup: CDR1 SGHTA, CDR2 FQGTGA. The CDR3 sequence is CASSPQAGSNYGYTF. CDR3 nucleotides: TGTGCCAGCAGCCCCCAGGCAGGCTCTAACTATGGCTACACCTTC.

The rearrangement links TRBV7-6 to TRBJ2-2, with TRBD2 matching over 11 bases. Germline V gene lookup returns CDR1 SGHVS and CDR2 FNYEAQ. The CDR3 runs 19 residues. V lost 4 bases, J lost 5 bases, and 15 bases stayed unmatched. CDR3 loop: CASSSKMGLAGGGTGELFF. CDR3 DNA: TGTGCCAGCAGCTCTAAGATGGGGCTAGCGGGAGGCGGAACCGGGGAGCTGTTTTTT.

The chain combines TRBV6-4 with TRBJ2-3, with D tentatively TRBD1 (6 bases). The CDR3 loop spans 15 amino acids. Trimming stripped 0 bases from V and 2 bases from J, with 9 bases between. Germline assignment: CDR1 MRHNA and CDR2 SNTAGT. CDR3 in DNA: TGTGCCAGCAGTGACTCGGCAGGGGACACAGATACGCAGTATTTT. Residues: CASSDSAGDTDTQYF.

The chain joins TRBV4-1 to TRBJ2-7; TRBD1 matches at 10 bases. The V segment lost 1 base and the J segment 5 bases; nucleotides outside the gene matches: 5. Germline loops: CDR1 MGHRA, CDR2 YSYEKL. The length of the CDR3 is 15 residues. CDR3 region: CASSQAGQGSHEQYF. The CDR3 coding sequence is TGCGCCAGCAGCCAAGCGGGACAGGGGTCCCACGAGCAGTACTTC.

The chain employs TRBV4-3 and TRBJ2-1, with 8 bases fitting TRBD2. Germline V gene lookup returns CDR1 LGHNA and CDR2 YSLEER. After removal of 4 bases from V and 5 bases from J, the junction contained 16 bases not matched to a gene. This CDR3 is built from 18 residues. CDR3 in DNA: TGCGCCAGCAGCCCAAATCCTGGCGGGAGGTTTCTTGACAATGAGCAGTTCTTC. The encoded protein is CASSPNPGGRFLDNEQFF.